This T cell receptor (beta chain) is from a study of regulatory T cells in long-lasting Graves disease. Study summary: With positive TSH receptor antibodies and over 5 years of antithyroid drugs, Graves' disease was considered persistent.

Study outcomes and limitations: Thyroid tissue was not studied; only peripheral blood was. Persistent Graves' patients showed less TCR diversity than newly diagnosed patients showed.

Time point meaning: persistent/refractory GD, antithyroid drugs over 5 years with positive TRAb. RNA isolated from PBMCs was used to make the TCR library. In building TCR beta libraries, iRepertoire HTBI primers were used together with Arm-PCR of CDR3 regions. Using its own MiXCR run on the multiplex PCR reads, TCRdb lists one record per CDR3 protein. Altogether fewer than 400,000 distinct CDR3 sequences are present, about 20% being singletons, with the ten largest covering 20%. Per germline, CDR1 KGHSH and CDR2 LQKENI. The CDR3 totals 13 residues. The V and J ends lost 5 bases and 6 bases respectively, with 13 bases between them. This clonotype was detected ten times or more. Its antigen is unidentified.

The source was peripheral blood mononuclear cells (PBMCs), collected when the disease was refractory, from a patient treated with antithyroid drugs. This chain uses TRBV18 with TRBJ1-2; no firm D call. This TCR was recovered from a female donor with Graves disease. The CDR3 sequence: CASSRTALDGYTF. The CDR3 DNA reads as TGTGCCAGCTCAAGGACTGCTTTGGATGGCTACACCTTC.